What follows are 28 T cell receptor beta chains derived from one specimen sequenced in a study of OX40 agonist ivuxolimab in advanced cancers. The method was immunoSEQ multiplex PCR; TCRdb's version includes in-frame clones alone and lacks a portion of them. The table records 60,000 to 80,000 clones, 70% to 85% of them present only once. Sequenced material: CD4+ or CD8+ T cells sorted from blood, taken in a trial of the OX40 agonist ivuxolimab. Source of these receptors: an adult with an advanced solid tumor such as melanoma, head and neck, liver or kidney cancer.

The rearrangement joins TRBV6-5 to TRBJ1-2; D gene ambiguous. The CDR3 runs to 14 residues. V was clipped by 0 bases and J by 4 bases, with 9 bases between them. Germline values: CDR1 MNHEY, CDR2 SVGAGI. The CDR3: CASSYSRRLYGYTF. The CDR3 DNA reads TGTGCCAGCAGTTACTCTCGTCGGCTCTATGGCTACACCTTC.

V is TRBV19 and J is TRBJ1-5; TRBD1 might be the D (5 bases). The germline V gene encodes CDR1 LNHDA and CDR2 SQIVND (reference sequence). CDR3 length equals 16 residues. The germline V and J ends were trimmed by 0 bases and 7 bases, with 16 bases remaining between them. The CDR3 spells CASSIDWGKYGQPQHF. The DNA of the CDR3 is TGTGCCAGTAGTATAGATTGGGGGAAGTACGGACAGCCCCAGCATTTT.

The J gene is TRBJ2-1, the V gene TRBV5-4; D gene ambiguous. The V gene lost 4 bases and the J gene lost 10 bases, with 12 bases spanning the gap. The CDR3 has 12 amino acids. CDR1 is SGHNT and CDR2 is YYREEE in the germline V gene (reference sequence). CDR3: CASSPGWAEQFF. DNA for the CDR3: TGTGCCAGCAGCCCCGGGTGGGCCGAGCAGTTCTTC. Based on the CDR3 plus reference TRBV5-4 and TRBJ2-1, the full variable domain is ETGVTQSPTHLIKTRGQQVTLRCSSQSGHNTVSWYQQALGQGPQFIFQYYREEENGRGNFPPRFSGLQFPNYSSELNVNALELDDSALYLCASSPGWAEQFFGPGTRLTVL.

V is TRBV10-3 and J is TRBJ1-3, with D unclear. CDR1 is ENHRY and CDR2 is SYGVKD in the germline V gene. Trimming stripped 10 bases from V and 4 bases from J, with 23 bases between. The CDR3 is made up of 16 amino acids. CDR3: CATQINAPNTGNTIYF. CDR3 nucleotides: TGTGCCACCCAAATCAATGCCCCCAATACAGGAAACACCATATATTTT.

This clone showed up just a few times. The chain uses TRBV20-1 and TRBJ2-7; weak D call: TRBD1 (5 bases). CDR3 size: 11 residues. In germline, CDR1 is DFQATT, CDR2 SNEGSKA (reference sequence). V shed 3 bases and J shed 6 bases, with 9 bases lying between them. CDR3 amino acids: CSASGASEQYF. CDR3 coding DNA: TGCAGTGCTAGTGGGGCATCCGAGCAGTACTTC.

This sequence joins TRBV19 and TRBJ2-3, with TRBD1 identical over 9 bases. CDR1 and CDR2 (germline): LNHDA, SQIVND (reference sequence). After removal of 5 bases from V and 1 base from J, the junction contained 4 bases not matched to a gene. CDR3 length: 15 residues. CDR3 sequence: CASSRQGDGTDTQYF. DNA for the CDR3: TGTGCCAGTAGTCGACAGGGGGATGGCACAGATACGCAGTATTTT.

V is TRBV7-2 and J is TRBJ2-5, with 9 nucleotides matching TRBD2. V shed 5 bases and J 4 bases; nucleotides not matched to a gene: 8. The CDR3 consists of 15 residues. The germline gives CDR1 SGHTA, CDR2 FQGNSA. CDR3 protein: CASSGGREGLETQYF. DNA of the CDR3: TGTGCCAGCAGCGGTGGGCGGGAGGGCCTAGAGACCCAGTACTTC. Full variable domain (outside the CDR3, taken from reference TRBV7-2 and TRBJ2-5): GAGVSQSPSNKVTEKGKDVELRCDPISGHTALYWYRQSLGQGLEFLIYFQGNSAPDKSGLPSDRFSAERTGGSVSTLTIQRTQQEDSAVYLCASSGGREGLETQYFGPGTRLLVL.

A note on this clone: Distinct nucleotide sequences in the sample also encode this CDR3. The CDR3 reads CASSSEGETQYF. CDR3 DNA: TGTGCCAGCAGTTCAGAGGGGGAGACCCAGTACTTC. V and J are TRBV7-9 and TRBJ2-5, with D possibly called TRBD1 or TRBD2 (5 bases each). Trimming cost V 6 bases and J 5 bases, with 10 bases left between them. The CDR3 has 12 amino acids. From germline, CDR1 is SEHNR and CDR2 FQNEAQ (reference sequence). Using reference TRBV7-9 and TRBJ2-5 for the parts outside the CDR3, the full variable domain is DTGVSQNPRHKITKRGQNVTFRCDPISEHNRLYWYRQTLGQGPEFLTYFQNEAQLEKSRLLSDRFSAERPKGSFSTLEIQRTEQGDSAMYLCASSSEGETQYFGPGTRLLVL.

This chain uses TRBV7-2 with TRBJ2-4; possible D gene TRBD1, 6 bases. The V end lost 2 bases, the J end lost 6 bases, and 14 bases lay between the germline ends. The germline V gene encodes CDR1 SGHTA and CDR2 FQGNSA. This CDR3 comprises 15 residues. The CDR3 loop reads CASSLFPRGGNIQYF. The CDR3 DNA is TGTGCCAGCAGCTTATTCCCCAGGGGTGGAAACATTCAGTACTTC.

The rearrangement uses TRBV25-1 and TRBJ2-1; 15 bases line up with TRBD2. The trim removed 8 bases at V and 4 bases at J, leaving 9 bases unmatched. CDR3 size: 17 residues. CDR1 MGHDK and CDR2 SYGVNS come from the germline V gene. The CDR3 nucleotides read TGTGCCAGCCAAGGACTAGCGGGAGGGGAACTGTACAATGAGCAGTTCTTC. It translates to CASQGLAGGELYNEQFF.

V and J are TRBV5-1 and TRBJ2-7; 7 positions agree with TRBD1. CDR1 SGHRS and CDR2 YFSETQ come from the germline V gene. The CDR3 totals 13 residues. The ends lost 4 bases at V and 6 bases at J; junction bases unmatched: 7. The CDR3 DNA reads TGCGCCAGCAGCAGAGACAGGGTTCGCGAGCAGTACTTC. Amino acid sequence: CASSRDRVREQYF.

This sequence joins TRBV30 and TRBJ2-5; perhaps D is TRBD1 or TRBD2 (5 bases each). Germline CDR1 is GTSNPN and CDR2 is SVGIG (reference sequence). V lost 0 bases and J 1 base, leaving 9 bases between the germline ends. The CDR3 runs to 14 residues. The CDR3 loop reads CAWSVPGSQETQYF. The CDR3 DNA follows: TGTGCCTGGAGTGTGCCAGGGAGCCAAGAGACCCAGTACTTC.

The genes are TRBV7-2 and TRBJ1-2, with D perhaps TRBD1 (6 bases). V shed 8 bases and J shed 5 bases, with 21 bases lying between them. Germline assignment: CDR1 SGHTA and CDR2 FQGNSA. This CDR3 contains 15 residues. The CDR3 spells CASRLGAGAEYGYTF. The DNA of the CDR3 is TGTGCCAGCCGTCTAGGGGCAGGGGCAGAGTATGGCTACACCTTC.

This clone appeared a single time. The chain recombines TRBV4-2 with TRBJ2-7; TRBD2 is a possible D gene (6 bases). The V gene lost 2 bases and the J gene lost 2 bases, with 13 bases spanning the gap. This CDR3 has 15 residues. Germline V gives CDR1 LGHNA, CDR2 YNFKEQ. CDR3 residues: CASSQTSGQAYEQYF. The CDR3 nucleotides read TGTGCCAGCAGCCAAACGAGCGGGCAGGCCTACGAGCAGTACTTC.

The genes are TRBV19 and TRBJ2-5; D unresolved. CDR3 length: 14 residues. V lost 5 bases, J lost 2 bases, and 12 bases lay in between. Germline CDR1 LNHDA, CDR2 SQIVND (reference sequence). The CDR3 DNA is TGTGCCAGTAGTCAGCAGGCACTACAAGAGACCCAGTACTTC. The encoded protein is CASSQQALQETQYF.

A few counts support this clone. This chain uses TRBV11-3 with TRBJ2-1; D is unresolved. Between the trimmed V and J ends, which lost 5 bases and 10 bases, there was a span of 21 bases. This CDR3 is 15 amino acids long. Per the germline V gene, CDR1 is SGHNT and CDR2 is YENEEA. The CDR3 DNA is TGTGCCAGCAGCCCAGGACCCCTCCGACAATGGGAGCAGTTCTTC. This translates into CASSPGPLRQWEQFF.

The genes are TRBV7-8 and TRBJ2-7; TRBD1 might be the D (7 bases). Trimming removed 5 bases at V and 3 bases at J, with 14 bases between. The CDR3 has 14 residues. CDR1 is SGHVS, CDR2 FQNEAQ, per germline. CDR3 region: CASSPRGALYEQYF. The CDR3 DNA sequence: TGTGCCAGCAGCCCCAGGGGGGCCCTCTACGAGCAGTACTTC.

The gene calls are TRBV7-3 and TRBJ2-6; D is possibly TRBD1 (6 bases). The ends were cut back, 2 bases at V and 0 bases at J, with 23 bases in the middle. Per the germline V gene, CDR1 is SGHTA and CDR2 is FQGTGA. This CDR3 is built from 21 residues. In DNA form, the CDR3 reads TGTGCCAGCAGCTTACTCCCCCTTTTAGGCAGGGGAAGCTCTGGGGCCAACGTCCTGACTTTC. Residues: CASSLLPLLGRGSSGANVLTF.

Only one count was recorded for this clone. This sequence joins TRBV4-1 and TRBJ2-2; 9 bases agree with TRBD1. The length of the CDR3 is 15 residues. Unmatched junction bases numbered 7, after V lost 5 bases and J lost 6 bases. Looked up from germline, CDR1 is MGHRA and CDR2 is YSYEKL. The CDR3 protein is CASSRQGEGSGELFF. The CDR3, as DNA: TGCGCCAGCAGCAGACAGGGGGAGGGGTCCGGGGAGCTGTTTTTT.

The CDR3 sequence: CASSLPVVGTGELFF. CDR3 nucleotides: TGTGCCAGCAGTTTACCGGTGGTTGGCACCGGGGAGCTGTTTTTT. J is TRBJ2-2 and V is TRBV7-9; D ambiguous. Germline values: CDR1 SEHNR, CDR2 FQNEAQ (reference sequence). With 6 bases removed from V and 4 bases from J, the gap between germline ends came to 15 bases. The CDR3 totals 15 residues.

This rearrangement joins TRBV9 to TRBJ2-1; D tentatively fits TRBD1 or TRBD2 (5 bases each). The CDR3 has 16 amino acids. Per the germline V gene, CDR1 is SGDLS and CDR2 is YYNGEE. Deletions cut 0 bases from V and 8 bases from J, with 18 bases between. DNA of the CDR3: TGTGCCAGCAGCGTAGCTTGGGACCCAGCGGTTTATGAGCAGTTCTTC. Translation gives CASSVAWDPAVYEQFF.

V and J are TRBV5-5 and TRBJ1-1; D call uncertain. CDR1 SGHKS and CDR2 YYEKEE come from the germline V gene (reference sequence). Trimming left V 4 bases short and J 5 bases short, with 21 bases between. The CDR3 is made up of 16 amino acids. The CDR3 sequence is CASSPNPTVWRTEAFF. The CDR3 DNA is TGTGCCAGCAGCCCTAACCCCACAGTATGGCGTACTGAAGCTTTCTTT.

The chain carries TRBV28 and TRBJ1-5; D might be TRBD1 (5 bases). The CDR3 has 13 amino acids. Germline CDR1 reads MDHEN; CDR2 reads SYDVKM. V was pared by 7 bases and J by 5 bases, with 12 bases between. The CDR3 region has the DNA TGTGCCAGCACCACAATGGGGGATCAGCCCCAGCATTTT. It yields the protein CASTTMGDQPQHF.

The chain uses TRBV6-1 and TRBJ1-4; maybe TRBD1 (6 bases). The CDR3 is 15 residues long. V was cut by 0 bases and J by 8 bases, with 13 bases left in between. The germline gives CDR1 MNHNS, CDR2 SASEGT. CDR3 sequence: CASSEARGVTEKLFF. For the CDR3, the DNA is TGTGCCAGCAGTGAAGCGAGGGGGGTGACGGAAAAACTGTTTTTT.

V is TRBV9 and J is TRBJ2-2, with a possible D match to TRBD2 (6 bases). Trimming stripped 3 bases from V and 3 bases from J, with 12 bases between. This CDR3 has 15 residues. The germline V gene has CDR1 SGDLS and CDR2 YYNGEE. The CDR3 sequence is CASSAQEGHTGELFF. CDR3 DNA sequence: TGTGCCAGCAGCGCACAGGAGGGGCACACCGGGGAGCTGTTTTTT.

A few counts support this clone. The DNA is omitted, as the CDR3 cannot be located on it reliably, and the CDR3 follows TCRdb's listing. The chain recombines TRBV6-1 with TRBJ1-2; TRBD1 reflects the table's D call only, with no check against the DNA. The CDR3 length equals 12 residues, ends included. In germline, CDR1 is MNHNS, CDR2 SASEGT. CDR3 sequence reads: CASSTSGQGYTF.

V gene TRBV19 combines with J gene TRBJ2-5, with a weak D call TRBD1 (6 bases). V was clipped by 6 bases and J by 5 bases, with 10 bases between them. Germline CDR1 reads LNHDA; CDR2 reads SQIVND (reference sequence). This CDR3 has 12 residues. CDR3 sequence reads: CASSDDRETQYF. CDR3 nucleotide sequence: TGTGCCAGTAGCGACGACAGGGAGACCCAGTACTTC.

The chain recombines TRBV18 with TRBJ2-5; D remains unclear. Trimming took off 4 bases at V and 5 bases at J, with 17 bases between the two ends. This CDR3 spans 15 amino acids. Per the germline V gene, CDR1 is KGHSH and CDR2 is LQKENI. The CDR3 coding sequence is TGTGCCAGCTCACGAAGCTCAGTATCCCACGAGACCCAGTACTTC. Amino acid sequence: CASSRSSVSHETQYF.